The rows below give T cell receptor beta chains drawn from one sample of a study of response to subunit inactivated influenza vaccine. TCRdb ran MiXCR on the RT-PCR reads and lists one entry per CDR3 protein. The sample holds 300,000 to 350,000 distinct CDR3 sequences; roughly 20% are singletons and the top ten take 9% to 12%. Material: PBMCs from blood, obtained less than 22 months after vaccination. The source is a man between 45 and 75 years old who received an inactivated influenza vaccine. CDR3s include the opening cysteine and the closing phenylalanine or tryptophan. Only part of the rows carry a size: once, few, many, or a class if the clone is expanded.

>TRBJ2-3|TRBV7-2|.
CASSLTTTTDTQYF
>TRBJ2-7|TRBV5-8|few
CASSLYRFSYEQYF
>TRBJ2-7|TRBV2|.
CASRGRRAGGFEQYF
>TRBJ1-1|TRBV9|many
CASSVGIRNTEAFF
>TRBJ1-3|TRBV18|many
CASSPYPDSSNTIYF
>TRBJ2-1|TRBV10-3|.
CAISGQGSYNEQFF
>TRBJ2-5|TRBV20-1|many
CSAPTSGKETQYF
>TRBJ2-5|TRBV7-2|.
CASSLDGTKQETQYF
>TRBJ1-1|TRBV4-1|many
CASSQVSGNTEAFF
>TRBJ2-1|TRBV6-1|few
CASITEGSYNEQFF
>TRBJ2-3|TRBV6-1|.
CASSRREGPDTQYF
>TRBJ2-7|TRBV20-1|few
CSAWTDAYEQYF
>TRBJ1-1|TRBV20-1|.
CSGGQDFNTEAFF
>TRBJ1-1|TRBV20-1|.
CSAAYSEAFF
>TRBJ2-4|TRBV20-1|many
CSAREGLAGTKNIQYF
>TRBJ1-1|TRBV4-2|few
CASRPLGRGTGWGTEAFF
>TRBJ2-2|TRBV4-3|.
CASSQDYIFGSLGTGELFF
>TRBJ2-7|TRBV20-1|.
CSVDSGTSGRVSYEQYF
>TRBJ2-2|TRBV6-5|few
CASSFLQENTGELFF
>TRBJ2-1|TRBV23-1|.
CASSQSGRYNEQFF
>TRBJ1-6|TRBV3-1|few
CASSLGPLRYSPLHF
>TRBJ1-4|TRBV4-1|few
CASSHLGQKHNEKLFF
>TRBJ2-2|TRBV29-1|.
CSGYINTGELFF
>TRBJ2-1|TRBV7-6|.
CASSLKGYNEQFF
>TRBJ1-6|TRBV18|.
CASSPYGTDNSPLHF
>TRBJ1-1|TRBV7-9|.
CASSLWQKNTEALF
>TRBJ1-5|TRBV12-3/TRBV12-4|many
CASSPGNQPQHF
>TRBJ2-3|TRBV7-2|.
CASSLVPSGRPDTQYF
>TRBJ2-1|TRBV10-3|few
CAITQGDGEQFF
>TRBJ1-2|TRBV5-4|few
CASSLEDTVGYTF
>TRBJ1-6|TRBV11-2|.
CASSRDRRHSPLHF
>TRBJ1-2|TRBV5-1|many
CASSPGTGIYGYTF
>TRBJ2-3|TRBV4-1|.
CASSNTPQTTDTQYF
>TRBJ1-2|TRBV18|few
CASSPMQGEGYTF
>TRBJ2-3|TRBV20-1|few
CSASVLAGGASPDTQYF
>TRBJ2-3|TRBV6-5|.
CASSYQRGLSDTQYF
>TRBJ2-2|TRBV12-5|.
CASAGATGELFF
>TRBJ2-3|TRBV7-9|few
CASSLKAGPSDTQYF
>TRBJ2-2|TRBV9|.
CASSVTRDNTGELFF
>TRBJ1-2|TRBV20-1|few
CSAIKPAGSYGYTF
>TRBJ2-7|TRBV11-3|few
CASRPGRVLYEQYF
>TRBJ1-5|TRBV6-1|many
CASRWTGNQPQHF
>TRBJ2-4|TRBV6-5|few
CASSYSGVPGNIQYF
>TRBJ2-1|TRBV7-9|.
CASSLDWQGSYYEQFF
>TRBJ1-5|TRBV10-3|many
CAISEGWERTRSNQPQHF
>TRBJ1-2|TRBV28|few
CASSTPKAYGYTF
>TRBJ2-7|TRBV2|.
CASDRVPYEQYF
>TRBJ1-2|TRBV7-9|.
CASSLEGDGGYTF
>TRBJ1-1|TRBV3-1|.
CASSYGYTEAFF
>TRBJ2-3|TRBV19|.
CASNEGGADTQYF
>TRBJ2-3|TRBV12-3/TRBV12-4|many
CASSFTSYGTDTQYF
>TRBJ1-1|TRBV5-6|many
CASSYRAGATEAFF
>TRBJ2-7|TRBV9|.
CASSAGLGIYEQYF
>TRBJ2-2|TRBV4-3|.
CASSQRTEVTSGELFF
>TRBJ1-2|TRBV6-5|few
CASSYLGQAYGYTF
>TRBJ2-1|TRBV20-1|.
CSAALAGGSYNEQFF
>TRBJ2-3|TRBV15|.
CATSRFQGSTDTQYF